This TCR beta chain originates from a study of regulatory T cells in long-lasting Graves disease. This clonotype has just one count. The germline gene is not matched at one end of the junction; a read error may be the cause. iRepertoire HTBI primers and Arm-PCR of CDR3 regions built TCR beta libraries. TCRdb re-derived calls from the multiplex PCR reads in MiXCR, one entry per CDR3 protein. The sample has 600,000 to 850,000 distinct CDR3 sequences; 30% are singletons. Sample time point: persistent/refractory GD, antithyroid drugs over 5 years with positive TRAb. Extracted RNA from PBMCs served as the source of the TCR library. The CDR3 has 15 amino acids. CDR1 and CDR2 (germline): SGHVS, FQNEAQ.

This clonotype was sampled from a female donor with Graves disease. The sample was peripheral blood mononuclear cells (PBMCs), taken when the disease was refractory, from a patient treated with antithyroid drugs. This chain links TRBV7-8 with TRBJ1-1; D perhaps matches TRBD1 (6 bases). CDR3 in amino acids: CASSSPTGLNIEAFF. The CDR3 coding sequence is TGTGCCAGCAGCTCCCCGACAGGATTGAACATTGAAGCTTTCTTT.